This T cell receptor beta chain originates from a study of T cells after yellow fever vaccination. The overall study: When fractions had low cell numbers, they were prepared with SMART-Seq v4 Ultra Low Input.

UMIs and a universal primer site were added when TCR cDNA was made by 5'RACE template switching. TCRdb re-analysed the 5' RACE reads in MiXCR, keeping a single row per CDR3 protein. The repertoire holds a few hundred thousand distinct CDR3 sequences, with around 13% as singletons. This clonotype has more than one count but fewer than ten. Its specificity is not known. The germline V gene encodes CDR1 MGHRA and CDR2 YSYEKL. The CDR3 has 17 residues. The V end was cut by 1 base, the J end by 3 bases, with 19 bases between. Regarding the study as a whole: Booster samples showed a return of most primary-vaccination clones (approximately 95% CD4, approximately 85% CD8).

This rearrangement joins TRBV4-1 to TRBJ2-7, with D tentatively TRBD1 (6 bases). Source: CD4+ T cells sorted from PBMCs, taken 15 days after the yellow fever booster vaccination. This clonotype was sampled from a young man who received the YFV17D yellow fever vaccine. The CDR3 region has the DNA TGCGCCAGCAGCCAAGGGGGCTCAAGGACAGACAGCTACGAGCAGTACTTC. As protein: CASSQGGSRTDSYEQYF.